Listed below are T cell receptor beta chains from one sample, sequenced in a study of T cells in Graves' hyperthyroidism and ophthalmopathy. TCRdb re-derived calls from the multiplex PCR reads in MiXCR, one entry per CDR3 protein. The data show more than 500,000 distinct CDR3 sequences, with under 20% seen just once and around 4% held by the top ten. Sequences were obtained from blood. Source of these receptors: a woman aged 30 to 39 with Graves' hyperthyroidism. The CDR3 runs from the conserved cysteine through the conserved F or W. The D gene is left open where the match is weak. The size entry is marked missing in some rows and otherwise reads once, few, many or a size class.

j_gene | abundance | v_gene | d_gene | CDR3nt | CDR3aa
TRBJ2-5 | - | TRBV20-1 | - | TGCAGTGCTACCCAACCCCAGCGGACCCAGTACTTC | CSATQPQRTQYF
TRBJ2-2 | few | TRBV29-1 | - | TGCACCGTGATTTCGAACACCGGGGAGCTGTTTTTT | CTVISNTGELFF
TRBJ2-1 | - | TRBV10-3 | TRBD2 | TGTGCCATCAGTGAACCTGGGACTAGACAGTTCTTC | CAISEPGTRQFF
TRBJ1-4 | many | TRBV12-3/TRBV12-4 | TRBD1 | TGTGCCAGCGGTCGGGACAGCCTCGAAAAACTGTTTTTT | CASGRDSLEKLFF
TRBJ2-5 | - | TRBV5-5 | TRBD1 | TGTGCCAGCAGCGCCGGACAGGGTCCGGAGACCCAGTACTTC | CASSAGQGPETQYF
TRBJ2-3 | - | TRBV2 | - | TGTGCCAGCAGTGAAGCAGGCAGGGGCCCCACAGATACGCAGTATTTT | CASSEAGRGPTDTQYF
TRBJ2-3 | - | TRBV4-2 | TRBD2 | TGTGCCAGCAGCCAAGAGGGCGGGAGAGATGATACGCAGTATTTT | CASSQEGGRDDTQYF
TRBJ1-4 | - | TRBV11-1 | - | TGTGCCAGCAGCTCGGGGAGAATGGACCTGGGTAATGAAAAACTGTTTTTT | CASSSGRMDLGNEKLFF
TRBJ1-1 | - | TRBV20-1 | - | TGCAGTGCTAGGGAAAATCAGCTGAACACTGAAGCTTTCTTT | CSARENQLNTEAFF
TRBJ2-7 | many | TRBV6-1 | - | TGTGCCAGTGGTCAGGTGGGGGGCTACGAGCAGTACTTC | CASGQVGGYEQYF
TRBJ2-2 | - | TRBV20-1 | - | TGCAGTGCTAGAGGAGCGACCTACACCGGGGAGCTGTTTTTT | CSARGATYTGELFF
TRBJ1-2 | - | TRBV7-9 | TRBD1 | TGTGCCAGCAGCCGGGTCGACAGGGTCGCGGATGGCTACACCTTC | CASSRVDRVADGYTF
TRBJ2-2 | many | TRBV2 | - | TGTGCCAGCAGTTACGACAGCGGGTTGAACACCGGGGAGCTGTTTTTT | CASSYDSGLNTGELFF
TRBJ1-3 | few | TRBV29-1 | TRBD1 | TGCAGCGTTCTGGAACAGGGGGCAAACACCATATATTTT | CSVLEQGANTIYF
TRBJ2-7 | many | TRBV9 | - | TGTGCCAGCAGCGTAGAGGGCATGAGGTACGAGCAGTACTTC | CASSVEGMRYEQYF
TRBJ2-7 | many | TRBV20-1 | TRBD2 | TGCAGTGCTATGGGAGGGGAGAGGTACGAGCAGTACTTC | CSAMGGERYEQYF
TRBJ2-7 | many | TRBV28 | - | TGTGCCACCAGGTTGGATATCCTACCTCCCTACGAGCAGTACTTC | CATRLDILPPYEQYF
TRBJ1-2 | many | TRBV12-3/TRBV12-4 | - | TGTGCCAGCAGTTCCTACCCTACCTCGGAAAACTATGGCTACACCTTC | CASSSYPTSENYGYTF
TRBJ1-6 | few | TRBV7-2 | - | TGTGCCAGCAGCGCCGGCTGGGCGAACTATAATTCACCCCTCCACTTT | CASSAGWANYNSPLHF
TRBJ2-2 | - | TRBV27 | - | TGTGCCAGCAGTTTAAAATCCCCACCGGGTAACACCGGGGAGCTGTTTTTT | CASSLKSPPGNTGELFF
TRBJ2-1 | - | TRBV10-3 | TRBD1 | TGTGCCATCAGTGAGGGGACAGGCTCCTACAATGAGCAGTTCTTC | CAISEGTGSYNEQFF
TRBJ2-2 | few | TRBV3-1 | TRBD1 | TGTGCCAGCAGCCACCTCCGGGACAGGGTAACGAACACCGGGGAGCTGTTTTTT | CASSHLRDRVTNTGELFF
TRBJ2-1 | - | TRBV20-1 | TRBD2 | TGCAGTGCTAAAGGACTAGCTCAGATTTTCTTC | CSAKGLAQIFF
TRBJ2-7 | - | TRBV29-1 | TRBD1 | TGCAGCGTTGCAGGGGGCTTGGGTGACGAGCAGTACTTC | CSVAGGLGDEQYF
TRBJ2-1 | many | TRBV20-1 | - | TGCAGTGCCACCTACAATGAGCAGTTCTTC | CSATYNEQFF
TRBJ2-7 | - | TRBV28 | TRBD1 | TGTGCCAGCAGTCCTCAGGGACAGGGGTCCTACGAGCAGTACTTC | CASSPQGQGSYEQYF
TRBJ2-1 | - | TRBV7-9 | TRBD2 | TGTGCCAGCAGCCCAGCACCGGGACTAGCGGGAAGCTATGAGCAGTTCTTC | CASSPAPGLAGSYEQFF
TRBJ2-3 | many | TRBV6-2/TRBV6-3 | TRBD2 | TGTGCCAGCAGTAAACCGGGACTAGCTATGGATACGCAGTATTTT | CASSKPGLAMDTQYF
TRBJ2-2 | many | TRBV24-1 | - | TGTGCCACCAGTGATTTCCCTGTTTTCACGCGTCGGGAAACCGGGGAGCTGTTTTTT | CATSDFPVFTRRETGELFF
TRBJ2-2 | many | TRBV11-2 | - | TGTGCCAGCAGCTTAGATCGGGGTGGCCCCGGGGAGCTGTTTTTT | CASSLDRGGPGELFF
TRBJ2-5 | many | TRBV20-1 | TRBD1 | TGCAGTTATAATCCCCCGGGACAGTTTACAGAGACCCAGTACTTC | CSYNPPGQFTETQYF
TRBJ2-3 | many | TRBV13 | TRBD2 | TGTGCCAGCAGCCCCGAGCGGGATAGCACAGATACGCAGTATTTT | CASSPERDSTDTQYF
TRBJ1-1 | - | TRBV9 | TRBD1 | TGTGCCAGCAGCTCGCCGGGACAGGGGCTCACTGAAGCTTTCTTT | CASSSPGQGLTEAFF
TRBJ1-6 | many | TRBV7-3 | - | TGTGCCAGCAGCGGACAGAATAATTCACCCCTCCACTTT | CASSGQNNSPLHF
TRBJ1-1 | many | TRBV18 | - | TGTGCCAGCTCACTCAAGACAGGCTTTGGGACTGAAGCTTTCTTT | CASSLKTGFGTEAFF
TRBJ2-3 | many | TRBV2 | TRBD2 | TGTGCCAGCAGCCTAGCGGGAGGGCCCGGGACAGATACGCAGTATTTT | CASSLAGGPGTDTQYF
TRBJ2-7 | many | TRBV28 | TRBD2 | TGTGCCAGCACCCCGGGACTAGCGTTTCCCTACGAGCAGTACTTC | CASTPGLAFPYEQYF